A selection of T cell receptor beta chains follows, all from one sample in a study of T-cell reconstitution after alpha-beta-depleted transplantation in children. TCRdb re-derived calls from the PCR reads in MiXCR, one entry per CDR3 protein. The data show 250,000 to 300,000 distinct CDR3 sequences, with 6.5% to 9% seen just once and about 9.3% held by the top ten. The sample here was peripheral blood, taken 360 days after TCRalphabeta/CD19-depleted stem cell transplant. Receptor source: a female patient aged 2-9 years who had a stem cell transplant for Fanconi anemia, so the T cells may come from the graft donor. CDR3s include the opening cysteine and the closing phenylalanine or tryptophan. Each record gives: V gene, J gene, clone size, D gene, CDR3 DNA, CDR3 protein. D genes are given only for firm matches. Where a row states a size, it is once, few, many or the class of an expanded clone; other rows omit it.

TRBV10-2	TRBJ2-2	many	.	TGCGCCAGCAGAGGACAGTACAACACCGGGGAGCTGTTTTTT	CASRGQYNTGELFF
TRBV12-3/TRBV12-4	TRBJ1-2	many	.	TGTGCCAGCACCCCGGGACTATTGGACGGCTACACCTTC	CASTPGLLDGYTF
TRBV7-9	TRBJ2-7	few	.	TGTGCCAGCAGCCCCCGACAGCCAGACTACGAGCAGTACTTC	CASSPRQPDYEQYF
TRBV7-2	TRBJ2-5	few	.	TGTGCCAGCAGCTCGGGGCGGCAAGAGACCCAGTACTTC	CASSSGRQETQYF
TRBV4-1	TRBJ2-2	.	.	TGCGCCAGCAGCCCCAGGCAAGGGCTCTTCGCCGGGGAGCTGTTTTTT	CASSPRQGLFAGELFF
TRBV20-1	TRBJ2-5	many	.	TGCAGTGCTAGTCGTAGAACAGGCCTCCAAGAGACCCAGTACTTC	CSASRRTGLQETQYF
TRBV6-2/TRBV6-3	TRBJ2-5	many	TRBD1	TGTGCCAGCAGCGTACCGGGACAGGGAATAGAGACCCAGTACTTC	CASSVPGQGIETQYF
TRBV10-3	TRBJ2-7	many	.	TGTGCCATCAGTGATGAGGGCTGGGAGCAGTACTTC	CAISDEGWEQYF
TRBV7-3	TRBJ2-3	few	TRBD2	TGTGCCAGCAGCTTGCCGGCTAGCGGGGTGGTAACTAGCACAGATACGCAGTATTTT	CASSLPASGVVTSTDTQYF
TRBV21-1	TRBJ2-4	.	.	TGTGCCAGCAACCCTAAGGGGGGGGCGTCTGAAAACATTCAGTACTTC	CASNPKGGASENIQYF
TRBV20-1	TRBJ2-7	many	TRBD2	TGCAGTGCTAGAGTCGCGGACGGGGGGACCTACGAGCAGTACTTC	CSARVADGGTYEQYF
TRBV24-1	TRBJ2-1	many	.	TGTGCCACCAGTGACAGGACGGTGAATGAGCAGTTCTTC	CATSDRTVNEQFF